This passage covers 7 T cell receptor beta chains from one sample sequenced in a study of T cells in Graves' hyperthyroidism and ophthalmopathy (dated by TCRdb to about 2019). Library preparation used multiplex PCR. The listed sequencing device is Illumina HiSeq 2000. The TCR beta CDR3 regions were amplified from the RNA transcripts. The first round of RT-PCR for the TCR CDR3 was performed with the HTBI primer set and the Qiagen OneStep RT-PCR kit. The public reads were reanalyzed by TCRdb: fastp trimming at Q25, MiXCR alignment, in-frame beta chains only. Rows matching on CDR3 protein sequence are summarized as one entry with the most common DNA and genes. In all, the sample holds about 400,000 distinct CDR3 sequences, and about 16% of those were seen once. The ten largest make up less than 35% of the sample. Material for sequencing was blood. Source of these receptors: a woman aged 25 to 45 with Graves' hyperthyroidism.

In this sample, this clonotype turned up many times. V is TRBV20-1 and J is TRBJ1-5; 7 bases align to TRBD1. The ends lost 4 bases at V and 6 bases at J; junction bases unmatched: 6. Germline CDR1 reads DFQATT; CDR2 reads SNEGSKA (reference sequence). The CDR3 totals 13 residues. In DNA, the CDR3 is TGCAGTGCTACCGAGGGGGCTGGTCAGCCCCAGCATTTT. Protein: CSATEGAGQPQHF.

Only a few counts were recorded for this clonotype. The chain carries TRBV7-2 and TRBJ2-7; 8 nucleotides line up with TRBD1. The CDR3 runs 15 residues. V lost 4 bases and J lost 6; bases outside the gene matches: 11. Germline V gene sequence: CDR1 SGHTA, CDR2 FQGNSA. The CDR3 DNA sequence: TGTGCCAGCAGCTCAGAAGGACTACAGGGGGTCGAGCAGTACTTC. This translates into CASSSEGLQGVEQYF.

A note on this clonotype: A single base separates this from a much larger clone, so it may be a read error. The rearrangement uses TRBV11-2 and TRBJ2-2; D call uncertain. The CDR3 loop spans 14 amino acids. In germline, CDR1 is SGHAT, CDR2 FQNNGV. Trimming removed 3 bases from V and 6 bases from J, with 11 bases in between. The CDR3 bases are TGTGCCAGCAGCTTTACCCCCAGAGCCGGGGAGCTGTTTTTT. It is translated as CASSFTPRAGELFF.

The chain joins TRBV5-6 to TRBJ1-5; 9 nucleotides match TRBD1. Looked up from germline, CDR1 is SGHDT and CDR2 is YYEEEE. CDR3 length: 17 amino acids. J gave up 4 bases and V 0 bases, and 8 bases lay outside the gene matches. The CDR3 DNA is TGTGCCAGCAGCTTGGGCCCGGGACAGGGATGGAATCAGCCCCAGCATTTT. This sequence encodes CASSLGPGQGWNQPQHF.

This clonotype was observed a few times. V and J are TRBV20-1 and TRBJ2-7, with D possibly TRBD1 on 6 matching bases. V lost 5 bases and J 2 bases, leaving 13 bases between the germline ends. CDR1 and CDR2 (germline): DFQATT, SNEGSKA (reference sequence). CDR3 length: 13 residues. Here the CDR3 DNA reads TGCAGTGCTCTTCATGGGGACACCTACGAGCAGTACTTC. This gives the protein CSALHGDTYEQYF.

This chain connects TRBV10-3 to TRBJ2-3; 8 positions agree with TRBD1. CDR3 length equals 16 residues. The germline V gene encodes CDR1 ENHRY and CDR2 SYGVKD. V gave up 0 bases and J gave up 0 bases; unmatched junction bases: 2. The CDR3 reads CAISESWTGSTDTQYF. CDR3 DNA: TGTGCCATCAGTGAGTCCTGGACAGGGAGCACAGATACGCAGTATTTT.

This clonotype was observed many times. This chain connects TRBV2 to TRBJ1-5, with 9 bases aligning to TRBD1. The CDR3 totals 18 residues. Looked up from germline, CDR1 is SNHLY and CDR2 is FYNNEI. Germline trimming cut 4 bases from V and 0 bases from J; bases unmatched to any gene: 10. The CDR3 sequence is CASSVGDRAGNSNQPQHF. As DNA, the CDR3 is TGTGCCAGCAGTGTTGGGGACAGGGCGGGGAATAGCAATCAGCCCCAGCATTTT.